This T cell receptor beta chain was obtained from a study of T cell responses to AZD1222 COVID-19 vaccine. Study findings and constraints: Repertoire sampling happened only post peak T cell response. As reported, nearly half of all spike-specific TCRs target variant regions that are unmutated.

Clones were read by immunoSEQ multiplex PCR, and TCRdb kept only the in-frame ones, dropping some. Of about 180,000 clones detected, around 93% appear once; the ten largest clones hold around 1.8%. Trimming pared 0 bases from V and 8 bases from J, leaving 12 bases between. Germline V lookup: CDR1 SGHTS, CDR2 YDEGEE. This CDR3 has 14 residues. Details on this clone: Its antigen is unidentified.

Source: peripheral blood, taken on day 0 of AZD1222 vaccination. The receptor was derived from an adult in good health. The chain uses TRBV5-8 and TRBJ2-1, with TRBD2 as a possible D gene (6 bases). CDR3 in DNA: TGTGCCAGCAGCTTGGCCGGGACTTCTGATGAGCAGTTCTTC. It specifies CASSLAGTSDEQFF.